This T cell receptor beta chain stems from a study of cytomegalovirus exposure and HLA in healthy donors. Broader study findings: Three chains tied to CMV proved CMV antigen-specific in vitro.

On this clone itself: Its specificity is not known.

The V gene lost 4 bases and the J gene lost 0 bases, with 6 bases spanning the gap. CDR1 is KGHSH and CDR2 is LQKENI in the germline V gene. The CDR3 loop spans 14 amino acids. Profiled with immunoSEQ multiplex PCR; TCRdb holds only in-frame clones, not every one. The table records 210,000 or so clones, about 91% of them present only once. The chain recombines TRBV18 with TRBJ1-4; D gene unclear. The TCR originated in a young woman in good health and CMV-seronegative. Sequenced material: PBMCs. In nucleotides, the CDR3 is TGTGCCAGCTCACAACAATCAACTAATGAAAAACTGTTTTTT. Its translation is CASSQQSTNEKLFF.